Listed here is a single TCR beta chain. These data originate in a study of preoperative IRX-2 immunotherapy in early breast cancer. As for treatment: preoperative locoregional IRX-2 cytokine immunotherapy. Trimming removed 3 bases from V and 4 bases from J, with 9 bases in between. CDR1 SGHDN and CDR2 FVKESK come from the germline V gene. The CDR3 extends over 13 amino acids. Profiling relied on immunoSEQ multiplex PCR, and the TCRdb table lists in-frame clones only, not all of them. The sample lists approximately 27,000 clones, 70% to 90% occurring once. Material: lymph node tissue, obtained after IRX-2 immunotherapy. The clonotype was recovered from a human donor with breast cancer. V gene TRBV14 combines with J gene TRBJ1-2; D is perhaps TRBD1 (5 bases). The CDR3: CASSHRQSYGYTF. DNA for the CDR3: TGTGCCAGCAGCCATAGACAGAGCTATGGCTACACCTTC.